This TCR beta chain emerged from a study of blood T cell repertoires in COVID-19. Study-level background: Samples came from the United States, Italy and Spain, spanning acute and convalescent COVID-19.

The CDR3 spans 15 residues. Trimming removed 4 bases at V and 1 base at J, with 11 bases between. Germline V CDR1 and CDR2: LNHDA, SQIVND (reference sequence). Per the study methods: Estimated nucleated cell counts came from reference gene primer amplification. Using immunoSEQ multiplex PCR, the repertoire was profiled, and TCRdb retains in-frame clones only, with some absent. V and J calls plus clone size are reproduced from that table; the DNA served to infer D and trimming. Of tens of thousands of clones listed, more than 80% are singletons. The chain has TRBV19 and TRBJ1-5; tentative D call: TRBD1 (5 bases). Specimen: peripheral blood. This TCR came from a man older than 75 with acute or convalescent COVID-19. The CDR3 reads CASSKGRASNQPQHF. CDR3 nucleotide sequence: TGTGCCAGTAGTAAGGGCAGGGCAAGCAATCAGCCCCAGCATTTT. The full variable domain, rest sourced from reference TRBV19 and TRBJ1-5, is DGGITQSPKYLFRKEGQNVTLSCEQNLNHDAMYWYRQDPGQGLRLIYYSQIVNDFQKGDIAEGYSVSREKKESFPLTVTSAQKNPTAFYLCASSKGRASNQPQHFGDGTRLSIL.